The T cell receptor (beta chain) described here comes from a study of T cells after yellow fever vaccination. Across the whole study: Each low-cell-number fraction was prepared by means of SMART-Seq v4 Ultra Low Input.

CDR3 length equals 12 residues. V shed 3 bases and J shed 8 bases, with 11 bases lying between them. Germline CDR1 is SGHNT and CDR2 is YYREEE (reference sequence). Regarding the study as a whole: Across the CD4 and CD8 compartments, a small share of clonotypes was present in both.

Researchers made TCR cDNA using 5'RACE template switching, and this step added a universal primer site and UMIs. TCRdb recomputed calls from the 5' RACE reads with MiXCR, one row per CDR3 protein. The sample holds approximately 350,000 distinct CDR3 sequences, approximately 10% seen once. This clonotype has just a few counts. The antigen remains unidentified. The chain is built from TRBV5-4 and TRBJ1-2; D might be TRBD1 (5 bases). Here the sequenced sample was PBMCs, taken on the day of the first yellow fever vaccination. The sequence was collected from a man aged 18-30 years who received the YFV17D yellow fever vaccine. In DNA form, the CDR3 reads TGTGCCAGCAGCTACACCAGGGTCGGCTACACCTTC. Protein sequence: CASSYTRVGYTF.